What follows describes a single TCR beta chain. The antigen is undetermined. TRB cDNA was prepared as libraries by UMI-labeled 5' RACE. TCRdb reprocessed the 5' RACE reads, keeping one entry per CDR3 protein, no DNA. Found here are some 130,000 distinct CDR3 sequences; the top ten clones hold 0.45% to 0.6%. These data come from a study of CXCR3-negative and CXCR3-positive naive CD8 T cells. Looking at the study overall: Per library, roughly 1.4 +/- 0.3 million reads; 130 million to 150 million TRB reads overall. Study-wide findings and caveats: Memory, not naive, CXCR3-negative and CXCR3-positive cells differed in TRBV-TRBJ usage.

Triplicates of some 300,000 cells were sorted from each CD8+ T cell subset. Naive CD8+ T cells displayed a CD45RO-CCR7+CD27+CD95- phenotype. The receptor was isolated from a human donor in good health. Some clones in this sample may be carry-over from other donors' samples. Sequencing was carried out using naive CXCR3- CD8+ T cells from blood. Subset defined: CD45RO-CCR7+CD27+CD95- naive CD8+ T cells lacking CXCR3 (TNR3-).

CDR3: CASSPQGNEQFF. This rearrangement joins TRBV11-3 to TRBJ2-1. CDR3 length equals 12 residues. CDR1 is SGHNT, CDR2 YENEEA, per germline.